Here is one TCR beta chain with its context. Its specificity is unknown. The data belong to a study of a mutant IDH1 vaccine in newly diagnosed glioma. Study summary: Investigators started vaccination 4-6 weeks after radiotherapy alone, or with temozolomide cycles. Before enrollment, the patients had been treated with radiotherapy alone, temozolomide alone, or both together. Most of them had received both.

Data came from immunoSEQ multiplex PCR; TCRdb stores just in-frame clones and leaves some out. Of tens of thousands of clones listed, 70% to 90% are singletons. The time point: week 47, end of study. Vaccinated patients received 300 ug of mutant IDH1 20-mer peptide per dose, with topical imiquimod. Study observations and caveats: Among top peripheral T cell clonotypes, changes seemed unrelated to pseudoprogression.

Trimming pared 2 bases from V and 8 bases from J, leaving 13 bases between. The germline gives CDR1 WSHSY, CDR2 SAAADI. This CDR3 contains 13 residues. The chain uses TRBV10-2 and TRBJ2-7, with D possibly matching TRBD1 (5 bases). This clonotype was obtained from a man aged 35 to 55 with glioma. Material: PBMCs, obtained from a glioma patient whose treatment included an IDH1 peptide vaccine. CDR3 sequence (DNA): TGCGCCAGCAGTGAGGACAGACTGGGGAAGCAGTACTTC. This gives the protein CASSEDRLGKQYF.